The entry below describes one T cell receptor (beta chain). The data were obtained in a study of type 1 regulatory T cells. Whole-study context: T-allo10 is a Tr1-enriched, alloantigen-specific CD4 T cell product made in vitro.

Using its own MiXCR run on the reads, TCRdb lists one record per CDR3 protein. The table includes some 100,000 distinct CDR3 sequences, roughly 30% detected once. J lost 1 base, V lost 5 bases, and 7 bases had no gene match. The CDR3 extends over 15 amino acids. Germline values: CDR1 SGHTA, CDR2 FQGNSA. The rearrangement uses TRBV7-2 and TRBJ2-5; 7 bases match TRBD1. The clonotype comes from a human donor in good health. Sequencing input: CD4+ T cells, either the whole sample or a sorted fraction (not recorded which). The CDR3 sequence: CASSRQGLIQETQYF. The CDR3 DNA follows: TGTGCCAGCAGCCGACAGGGATTGATCCAAGAGACCCAGTACTTC.